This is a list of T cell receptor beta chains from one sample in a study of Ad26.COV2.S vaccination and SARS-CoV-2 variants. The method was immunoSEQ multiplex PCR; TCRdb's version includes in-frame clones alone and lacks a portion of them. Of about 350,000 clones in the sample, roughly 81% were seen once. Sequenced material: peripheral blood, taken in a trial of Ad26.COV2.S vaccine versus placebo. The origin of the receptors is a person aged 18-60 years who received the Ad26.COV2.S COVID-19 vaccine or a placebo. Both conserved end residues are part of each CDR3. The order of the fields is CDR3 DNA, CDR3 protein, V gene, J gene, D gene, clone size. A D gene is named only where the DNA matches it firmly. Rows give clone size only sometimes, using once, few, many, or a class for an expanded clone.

TGTGCCAGCAGTTATTCGGACAGGGGCGATAACTATGGCTACACCTTC	CASSYSDRGDNYGYTF	TRBV6-2/TRBV6-3	TRBJ1-2	TRBD1	NA
TGTGCCAGCAGTGGAAGGAACACTGAAGCTTTCTTT	CASSGRNTEAFF	TRBV28	TRBJ1-1	NA	NA
TGTGCCAGCAGTGGGGGGACAGGGGGCAATAGCAATCAGCCCCAGCATTTT	CASSGGTGGNSNQPQHF	TRBV2	TRBJ1-5	TRBD1	few
TGTGCCAGCGGGATCTTCGTAGCGCAGTACTTC	CASGIFVAQYF	TRBV6-5	TRBJ2-7	NA	NA
TGTGCCAGTAGTCACCGGGACAGAGATCAGCCCCAGCATTTT	CASSHRDRDQPQHF	TRBV19	TRBJ1-5	TRBD1	NA
TGTGCCAGCAGCCGATCTAGCGGGGGCCTGAACACCGGGGAGCTGTTTTTT	CASSRSSGGLNTGELFF	TRBV11-2	TRBJ2-2	TRBD2	NA
TGTGCCAGCTCATCTGGACAGGGAAAGGACTATGGCTACACCTTC	CASSSGQGKDYGYTF	TRBV18	TRBJ1-2	TRBD1	NA
TGTGCCATCAGCCCGACTAGCGGGGGGAGGAACGAGCAGTACTTC	CAISPTSGGRNEQYF	TRBV10-3	TRBJ2-7	TRBD2	NA
TGTGCCAGCAGTTACTCGGGTTACAATGAGCAGTTCTTC	CASSYSGYNEQFF	TRBV6-5	TRBJ2-1	NA	NA
TGCGCCAGCAGTGAGGGGATAGAGACCCAGTACTTC	CASSEGIETQYF	TRBV10-2	TRBJ2-5	NA	NA
TGTGCCAGCAGTGGGACTAGCGGGGGTGTGTCCTACGAGCAGTACTTC	CASSGTSGGVSYEQYF	TRBV6-1	TRBJ2-7	TRBD2	NA
TGTGCCAGTAGTGTGCAGGGACCCGGGGAGCTGTTTTTT	CASSVQGPGELFF	TRBV19	TRBJ2-2	NA	once
TGTGCCACCAGTGAGCGGTCCGCGGGGGATACGCAGTATTTT	CATSERSAGDTQYF	TRBV24-1	TRBJ2-3	NA	NA
TGTGCCAGCAGTGAAGGGCGGGTCCTCAATGAAAAACTGTTTTTT	CASSEGRVLNEKLFF	TRBV2	TRBJ1-4	NA	NA
TGTGCCAGCTCGGACCTAGCGGGAGGGCCAGGCGACGAGCAGTACTTC	CASSDLAGGPGDEQYF	TRBV18	TRBJ2-7	TRBD2	NA
TGCAGTGCAAGTCTAGGGGTTTACACAGATACGCAGTATTTT	CSASLGVYTDTQYF	TRBV20-1	TRBJ2-3	NA	NA
TGCGCCAGCAGCGCCGGGACAGGGGGGACCTACGAGCAGTACTTC	CASSAGTGGTYEQYF	TRBV5-1	TRBJ2-7	TRBD1	NA
TGTGCCAGCAGTCCCAGACAGCAGGTGACAGATACGCAGTATTTT	CASSPRQQVTDTQYF	TRBV6-5	TRBJ2-3	NA	NA
TGCAGCGTTATGGCCCTAGGGGGGGGTTACTACGAGCAGTACTTC	CSVMALGGGYYEQYF	TRBV29-1	TRBJ2-7	NA	NA
TGTGCCAGCAGCTTTAGGCAGGGGAATGGCTACACCTTC	CASSFRQGNGYTF	TRBV5-4	TRBJ1-2	NA	few
TGTGCCAGCAGCTTAGCTATTTATAGCAATCAGCCCCAGCATTTT	CASSLAIYSNQPQHF	TRBV7-2	TRBJ1-5	NA	NA
TGCGCCAGCAGCTTTTCGGGGCCGAATGAAAAACTGTTTTTT	CASSFSGPNEKLFF	TRBV5-1	TRBJ1-4	NA	NA
TGCGCCAGCAGCCAAATCAGGGGGTCCGGGGAGCTGTTTTTT	CASSQIRGSGELFF	TRBV4-3	TRBJ2-2	TRBD1	NA
TGTGCCAGCAGTGGGCAGAGGAACACTGAAGCTTTCTTT	CASSGQRNTEAFF	TRBV2	TRBJ1-1	NA	NA
TGTGCCAGCAGTGTCCGCGATCAGCCCCAGCATTTT	CASSVRDQPQHF	TRBV28	TRBJ1-5	NA	many
TGTGCCAGCAGCTTCCGGGGGGGGAAGCGGGCAAAATCCTACAATGAGCAGTTCTTC	CASSFRGGKRAKSYNEQFF	TRBV7-2	TRBJ2-1	TRBD2	NA
TGTGCCAGCACTATACTAGCGGGGGGCGCCTACGAGCAGTACTTC	CASTILAGGAYEQYF	TRBV6-5	TRBJ2-7	TRBD2	NA
TGTGCCAGCAGCGTAGTTCTGACAGGAGGCAATCAGCCCCAGCATTTT	CASSVVLTGGNQPQHF	TRBV9	TRBJ1-5	NA	NA
TGCGCCAGCAGCCCCAGGACAGGGCGTCAAATTATTCAAGAGACCCAGTACTTC	CASSPRTGRQIIQETQYF	TRBV5-1	TRBJ2-5	TRBD1	NA
TGTGCCAGCAGTTTTGTGGGTTCCGGATCTGGCACTGAAGCTTTCTTT	CASSFVGSGSGTEAFF	TRBV28	TRBJ1-1	NA	NA
TGTGCCAGCAGCCCCGGACAGGGGAACTACGAGCAGTACTTC	CASSPGQGNYEQYF	TRBV5-6	TRBJ2-7	TRBD1	NA
TGCGCCAGCAGCTTTGGACTGAGCTACAATGAGCAGTTCTTC	CASSFGLSYNEQFF	TRBV5-1	TRBJ2-1	NA	NA
TGTGCCAGCAGCTTAGCCACCAGAGAAGCTTTCTTT	CASSLATREAFF	TRBV7-2	TRBJ1-1	NA	NA
TGTGCCAGCAGTTCATCCCAAGAGACCCAGTACTTC	CASSSSQETQYF	TRBV27	TRBJ2-5	NA	NA
TGTGCCAGCCTTTTAGCAGACGCGGTTGGAGAGACCCAGTACTTC	CASLLADAVGETQYF	TRBV2	TRBJ2-5	NA	NA
TGCAGCGCTTTTCGGACAGGGGATGAAAAACTGTTTTTT	CSAFRTGDEKLFF	TRBV29-1	TRBJ1-4	TRBD1	NA
TGTGCCAGCAGTCTAGGGACAGCCGGTGGGGAGCAGTACTTC	CASSLGTAGGEQYF	TRBV27	TRBJ2-7	TRBD1	NA
TGTGCCAGCAGCCCCTGGACCCTTCTGAATGCTCAGCCCCAGCATTTT	CASSPWTLLNAQPQHF	TRBV7-2	TRBJ1-5	NA	NA
TGTGCCAGCAGCTTCGCGGACCGGAACACCGGGGAGCTGTTTTTT	CASSFADRNTGELFF	TRBV7-9	TRBJ2-2	NA	NA
TGTGCCAGCAGTACTTGGGGCGAGCAGTACTTC	CASSTWGEQYF	TRBV28	TRBJ2-7	NA	NA
TGTGCCAGCAGCCGGGACAGCTCCTACGAGCAGTACTTC	CASSRDSSYEQYF	TRBV9	TRBJ2-7	TRBD1	NA
TGTGCCAGCTCACCAGGGCGTAGCTCCTACGAGCAGTACTTC	CASSPGRSSYEQYF	TRBV18	TRBJ2-7	NA	NA